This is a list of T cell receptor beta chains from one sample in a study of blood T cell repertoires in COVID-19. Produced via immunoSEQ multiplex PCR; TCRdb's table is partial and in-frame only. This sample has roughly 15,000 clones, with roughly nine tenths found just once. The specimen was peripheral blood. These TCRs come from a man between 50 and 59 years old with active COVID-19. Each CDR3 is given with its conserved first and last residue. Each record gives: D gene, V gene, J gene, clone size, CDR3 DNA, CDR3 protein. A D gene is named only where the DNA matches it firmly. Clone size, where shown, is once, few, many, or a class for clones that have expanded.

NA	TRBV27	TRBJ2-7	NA	TGTGCCAGCAGCCCCGGACAGTTGGGATACGAGCAGTACTTC	CASSPGQLGYEQYF
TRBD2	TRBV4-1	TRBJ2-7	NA	TGCGCCAGCAGCCAATTACTAGCGACCACCTACGAGCAGTACTTC	CASSQLLATTYEQYF
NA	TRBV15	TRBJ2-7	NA	TGTGCCACCAGCTACGGGGATCTGAGGAACGAGCAGTACTTC	CATSYGDLRNEQYF
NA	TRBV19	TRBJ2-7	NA	TGTGCCACCTCAACAGAGAGATCCTACGAGCAGTACTTC	CATSTERSYEQYF
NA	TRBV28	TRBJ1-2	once	TGTGCCAGCAGTCTTATAGTAGCGCACAGCTATGGCTACACCTTC	CASSLIVAHSYGYTF
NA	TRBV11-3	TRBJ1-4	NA	TGTGCCAGCAGCTTAGGGTCTAACAGCGGTAATGAAAAACTGTTTTTT	CASSLGSNSGNEKLFF
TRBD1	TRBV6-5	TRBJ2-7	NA	TGTGCCACCGCAGGGGGCTATAGCGAGCAGTACTTC	CATAGGYSEQYF
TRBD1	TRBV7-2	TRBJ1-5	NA	TGTGCCAGCAGCCAGGACAGGACTTACAATCAGCCCCAGCATTTT	CASSQDRTYNQPQHF
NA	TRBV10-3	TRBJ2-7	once	TGTGCCATCAGACTTCAACTGGACAGTTCCTACGAGCAGTACTTC	CAIRLQLDSSYEQYF
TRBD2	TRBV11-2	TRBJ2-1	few	TGTGCCAGCAGCTTAATCGGGAGGGCCTCTTCCTACAATGAGCAGTTCTTC	CASSLIGRASSYNEQFF
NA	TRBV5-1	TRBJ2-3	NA	TGCGCCAGCAGCTTGGGACAGACCGCTAGCACAGATACGCAGTATTTT	CASSLGQTASTDTQYF
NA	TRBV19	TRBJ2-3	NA	TGTGCCAGTAGTCCCACGGGGTTAGATACGCAGTATTTT	CASSPTGLDTQYF
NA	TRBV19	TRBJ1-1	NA	TGTGCCAGTAGTGTCATGGACACCATGAACACTGAAGCTTTCTTT	CASSVMDTMNTEAFF
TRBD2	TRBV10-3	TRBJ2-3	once	TGTGCCATCAGTGAGGAAGGGACTAGCGGCACAGATACGCAGTATTTT	CAISEEGTSGTDTQYF
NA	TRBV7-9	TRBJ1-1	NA	TGTGCCAGCAGCTTAGCGCTCAGGGCCACTGAAGCTTTCTTT	CASSLALRATEAFF
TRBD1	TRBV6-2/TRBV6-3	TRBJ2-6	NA	TGTGCCAGCAGTGAGGCCCGCCGGACAGGGCTGAGCTCTGGGGCCAACGTCCTGACTTTC	CASSEARRTGLSSGANVLTF
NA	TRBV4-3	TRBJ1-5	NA	TGCGCCAGCAGCCAAGATGTGCGTCAGCCCCAGCATTTT	CASSQDVRQPQHF
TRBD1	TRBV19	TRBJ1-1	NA	TGTGCCAGTAGTCCCACAGGGGCTCACACTGAAGCTTTCTTT	CASSPTGAHTEAFF
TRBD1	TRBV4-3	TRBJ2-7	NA	TGCGCCAGCAGCCACGACAGGGGGGCCTACGAGCAGTACTTC	CASSHDRGAYEQYF
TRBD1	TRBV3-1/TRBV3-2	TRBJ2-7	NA	TGTGCCAGCAGCCAAGTACAGGGGGCCTCCTACGAGCAGTACTTC	CASSQVQGASYEQYF
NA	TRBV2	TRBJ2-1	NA	TGTGCCAGCAGTGATCGGCCAGGGGTCAATGAGCAGTTCTTC	CASSDRPGVNEQFF
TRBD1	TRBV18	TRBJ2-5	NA	TGTGCCAGCTCACCGGATGCAGGGGGCGCGGAGACCCAGTACTTC	CASSPDAGGAETQYF
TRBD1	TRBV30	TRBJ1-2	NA	TGTGCCTGGAGCTACAGGGGGGTAGTCTATGGCTACACCTTC	CAWSYRGVVYGYTF
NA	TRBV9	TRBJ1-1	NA	TGTGCCAGCAGCGTAGGACTGTTGGGGAACACTGAAGCTTTCTTT	CASSVGLLGNTEAFF
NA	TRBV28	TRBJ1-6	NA	TGTGCCACTAGGACAGCGCCTATAACGGATTCACCCCTCCACTTT	CATRTAPITDSPLHF
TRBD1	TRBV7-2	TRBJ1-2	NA	TGTGCCAGCAGCCTAAGGACAGGGGGCGGGTTCTTCTATGGCTACACCTTC	CASSLRTGGGFFYGYTF
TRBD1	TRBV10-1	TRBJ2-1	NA	TGCGCCAGCAGCCCCTCAGGGGGTTCCTACAATGAGCAGTTCTTC	CASSPSGGSYNEQFF
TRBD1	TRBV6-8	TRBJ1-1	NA	TGTGCCAGCAGTCCGGACAGGGGTTCGACGACTGAAGCTTTCTTT	CASSPDRGSTTEAFF
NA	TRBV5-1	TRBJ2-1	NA	TGCGCCAGCACAGGCTACGATGAGCAGTTCTTC	CASTGYDEQFF
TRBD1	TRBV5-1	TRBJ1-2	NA	TGCGCCAGCAGCTTGGCCCCTACCGGGACAGCTTACGGCTATGGCTACACCTTC	CASSLAPTGTAYGYGYTF
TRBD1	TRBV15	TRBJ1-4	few	TGTGCCACCAGCGGTCCAGGGGGCGCAAGTGAAAAACTGTTTTTT	CATSGPGGASEKLFF
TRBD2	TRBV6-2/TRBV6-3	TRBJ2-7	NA	TGTGCCAGCAGTCGACAACAACTAGCGGGACGGGACGAGCAGTACTTC	CASSRQQLAGRDEQYF
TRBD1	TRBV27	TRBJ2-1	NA	TGTGCCAGCAGTTACGGACAGGGGTACAATGAGCAGTTCTTC	CASSYGQGYNEQFF
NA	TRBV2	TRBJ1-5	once	TGTGCCAGCAGTGATGGACAGATAAATCAGCCCCAGCATTTT	CASSDGQINQPQHF
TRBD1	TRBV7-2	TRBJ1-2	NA	TGTGCCAGCAGCTTAGGGGGGACAGATCATACTTATGGCTACACCTTC	CASSLGGTDHTYGYTF
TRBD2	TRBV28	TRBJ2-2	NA	TGTGCCAGCAGCTCCGGGACTAGCCCGGGGGAGCTGTTTTTT	CASSSGTSPGELFF
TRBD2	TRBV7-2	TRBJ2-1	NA	TGTGCCAGCAGCTTATTCCGCGGGAGCATGACCTACAATGAGCAGTTCTTC	CASSLFRGSMTYNEQFF
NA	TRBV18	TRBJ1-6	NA	TGTGCCAGCTCACCTCGGGGGGGGGCGACCAATTCACCCCTCCACTTT	CASSPRGGATNSPLHF
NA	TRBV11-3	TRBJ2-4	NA	TGTGCCAGCAGCACATCTCTCGGGGAAAACATTCAGTACTTC	CASSTSLGENIQYF
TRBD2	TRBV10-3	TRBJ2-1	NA	TGTGCCATCAGTGAGTCAGGGACTAGGCATCAATCCTACAATGAGCAGTTCTTC	CAISESGTRHQSYNEQFF
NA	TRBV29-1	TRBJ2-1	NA	TGCAGCGTTAAGGACAGCTACAATGAGCAGTTCTTC	CSVKDSYNEQFF
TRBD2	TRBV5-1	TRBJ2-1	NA	TGCGCCAGCAGCCCAAGCGGGAGAGCCGCGGGCAATGAGCAGTTCTTC	CASSPSGRAAGNEQFF
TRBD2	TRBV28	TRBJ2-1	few	TGTGCCAGCAGTGGGGCGGGAGGTGCTGTTAATGAGCAGTTCTTC	CASSGAGGAVNEQFF
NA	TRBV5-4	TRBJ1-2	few	TGTGCCAGCAGCTTGGAGTTGGCAGGGTCGGATGGCTACACCTTC	CASSLELAGSDGYTF
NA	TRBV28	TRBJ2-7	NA	TGTGCCAGCAGTTTACCAGCGACCTACGAGCAGTACTTC	CASSLPATYEQYF
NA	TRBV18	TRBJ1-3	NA	TGTGCCAGCTCACCACCGAGCAGGGGAAACACCATATATTTT	CASSPPSRGNTIYF
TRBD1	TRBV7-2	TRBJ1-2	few	TGTGCCAGCAGCTTGACAGGGGGATCTGGCTACACCTTC	CASSLTGGSGYTF